This TCR beta chain was sequenced during a study of blood T cells in healthy people across ages (dated by TCRdb to the mid-2010s). The study in broad terms: Template switching captured roughly one uniquely barcoded TCR beta cDNA molecule per two T cells in model experiments. Age-related changes in TCR beta repertoire diversity were measured in the study by deep sequencing normalized with unique cDNA molecular identifiers. The donors were split into four age groups: young (average around 15 years), middle-aged (39), aged (approximately 60) and long-lived (approximately 80). Donors of different ages were randomly distributed across sequencing lanes to avoid experimental bias. Using the same blood draw, the study looked at two additional independent replicas of 1 million unique cDNA reads for two donors, one aged 18 to 29 and the other aged 80 or older.

Receptor amplification or capture employed 5' RACE. TCRdb shows the sequencer as Illumina HiSeq 2500. The second PCR ran for roughly 6 to 11 cycles and used a J-beta primer mix along with a sample-barcoded 5' primer. A template-switch 5' adaptor carrying 12 random nucleotides introduced a unique molecular identifier onto each TCR beta cDNA molecule. Each sample yielded at least 2.5 million CDR3-containing paired-end reads. First-strand cDNA was synthesized from all RNA with the Mint cDNA synthesis kit, primed by a TRBC-specific oligonucleotide. Following uracil-DNA glycosylase treatment, a first 18-cycle PCR with universal primers M1SS and BC2_uni_R was performed on all cDNA. The authors' analysis ran thus. Each sample was normalized by randomly selecting 1 million high-quality reads, each carrying a distinct molecular identifier. Reads sharing molecular identifiers were discarded rather than binned into consensus sequences. MiTCR, run with a Q25 quality threshold and the strictest error-elimination algorithm, handled CDR3 identification, clonotype clustering and error correction. Lower-bound total TCR beta diversity was estimated with a nonparametric unseen species model using Euler transformation. TCRdb reprocessing: public reads trimmed at Q25 with fastp, clones called with MiXCR, in-frame beta chains kept. Each record represents a unique CDR3 protein, reported with the most common genes and DNA among its rows. The V and J calls, along with clone size, are taken from TCRdb and not from the paper's own processing. This sample lists approximately 1.5 million distinct CDR3 sequences; approximately 39% were detected once. Around 4% of the sample is taken by the ten largest.

With respect to this clonotype: This clone's antigen is unknown. Per-nucleotide qualities are absent, and no much larger clonotype sits a single base away.

On the study overall, not on this receptor specifically: The long-lived group showed more naive CD4+ T cells, fewer expanded clones and increased TCR diversity than the aged group, suggesting age selection. A strong correlation was found between observed TCR beta diversity and the percentage of naive T cells measured by flow cytometry. Total diversity estimates from one million sequenced T cells were considered lower bounds and underestimates. As age increased, observed TCR beta diversity per million T cells dropped in a roughly linear way, and a significant reduction was already evident by age about 36. Bulk unsorted PBMC profiling prevented conclusive comparison of naive and antigen-experienced compartments. Donor CMV infection status was unknown, potentially confounding age-related changes in expanded clonotypes.

The germline V end is reduced by 1 base and the J end by 5 bases; junction bases left unmatched: 9. The CDR3 measures 16 amino acids from cysteine to phenylalanine. Left in the record is the CDR3 DNA by itself, 48 bases read in frame from the first base. Sequences SGHKS (CDR1) and YYEKEE (CDR2) are obtained from the germline V gene (reference sequence). The 39 donors, aged about 6 to 95 years, were systemically healthy Caucasian individuals from Russia. Approximately 10 milliliters of peripheral blood were collected from each donor into EDTA-treated Vacutainer tubes. Ficoll-Paque density-gradient centrifugation was used to isolate PBMCs, with at least 7 million per sample. Total RNA was extracted from PBMCs with Trizol reagent, with at least 5 micrograms obtained per sample. For every donor, an aliquot of PBMCs went through flow cytometry to measure the percentages of naive CD45RAhigh/CD27high T cells.

The TCR comes from a young woman in good health. The rearrangement joined TRBV5-5 to TRBJ2-3; 8 central nucleotides agree with TRBD2. Source material: blood. The CDR3 reads as follows: CASSLLDISGGDTQYF. The bases are TGTGCCAGCAGCTTGCTCGACATCAGCGGGGGAGATACGCAGTATTTT.